What follows is one TCR beta chain and its context. The antigen is undetermined. This sample stems from a study of T cell responses to AZD1222 COVID-19 vaccine. On the study more broadly: Pooled together were second doses at about 4 or about 12 weeks. Whole-study results and caveats: It should be noted that donors were predominantly white British and more often female, and clonal diversity was possibly underestimated. Repertoires were sampled only after the peak T cell response.

Trimming shortened V by 4 bases and J by 0 bases, and 11 bases separated the two germline ends. Germline lookup yields CDR1 SGDLS and CDR2 YYNGEE. The CDR3 consists of 14 residues. Libraries were prepared by immunoSEQ multiplex PCR; TCRdb keeps only in-frame clonotypes and omits some of them. The sample records 60,000 to 65,000 clones, around three quarters being singletons. This specimen consisted of peripheral blood, obtained on day 0 of AZD1222 vaccination. V and J are TRBV9 and TRBJ2-7; no clear D. This sequence originates from an adult in good health. CDR3 sequence reads: CASSPGPLSYEQYF. CDR3 nucleotides: TGTGCCAGCAGCCCCGGCCCCCTCTCCTACGAGCAGTACTTC.